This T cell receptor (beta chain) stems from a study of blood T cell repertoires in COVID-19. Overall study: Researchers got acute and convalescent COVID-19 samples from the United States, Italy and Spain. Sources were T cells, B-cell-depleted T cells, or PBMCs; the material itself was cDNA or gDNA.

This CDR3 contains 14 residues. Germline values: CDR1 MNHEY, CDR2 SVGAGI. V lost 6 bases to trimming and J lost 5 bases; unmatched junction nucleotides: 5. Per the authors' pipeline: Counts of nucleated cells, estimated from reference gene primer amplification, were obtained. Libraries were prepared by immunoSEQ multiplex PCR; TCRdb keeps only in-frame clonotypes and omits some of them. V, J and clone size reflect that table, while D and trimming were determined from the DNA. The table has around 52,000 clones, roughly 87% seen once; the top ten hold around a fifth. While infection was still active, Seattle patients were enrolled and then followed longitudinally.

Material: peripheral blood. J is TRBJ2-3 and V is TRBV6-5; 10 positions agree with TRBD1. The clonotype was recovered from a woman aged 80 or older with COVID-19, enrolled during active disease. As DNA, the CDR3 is TGTGCCAGCAGCTGGGACAGGGGCCGAGATACGCAGTATTTT. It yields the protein CASSWDRGRDTQYF.